This paragraph reports one TCR beta chain. Its antigen is not known. The data stem from a study of cytomegalovirus exposure and HLA in healthy donors. In the study overall: Per a later analysis, the 666 first-cohort and approximately 120 validation repertoires shared one platform.

Study results and limitations: As was reported, the classifier diagnosed cytomegalovirus status with high specificity and sensitivity. The dataset shows that most TCR sequences were rare, while some public TCRs occurred in many donors.

The CDR3 loop spans 14 amino acids. With 6 bases removed from V and 4 bases from J, the gap between germline ends came to 15 bases. In germline, CDR1 is SGHRS, CDR2 YFSETQ. It was the approximately 130-subject validation cohort, separate from the roughly 700-subject first cohort, to which the donors belonged. TCRdb's copy holds only in-frame clones and misses some; the assay was immunoSEQ multiplex PCR. The sample lists roughly 130,000 clones, around nine tenths seen once, with roughly 1.4% in the top ten. What was sequenced was PBMCs. The origin of this receptor is a man in his thirties or forties in good health and CMV-seronegative. The chain is built from TRBV5-1 and TRBJ2-3; perhaps TRBD1 as D (5 bases). The CDR3 region has the DNA TGCGCCAGCAACCCGGAATCCAGGGCAGATACGCAGTATTTT. Translated, it gives CASNPESRADTQYF. Full variable domain (outside the CDR3, taken from reference TRBV5-1 and TRBJ2-3): KAGVTQTPRYLIKTRGQQVTLSCSPISGHRSVSWYQQTPGQGLQFLFEYFSETQRNKGNFPGRFSGRQFSNSRSEMNVSTLELGDSALYLCASNPESRADTQYFGPGTRLTVL.